What follows is one T cell receptor beta chain and its context. Measured with immunoSEQ multiplex PCR; TCRdb has only the in-frame clones, and not every one. The table lists 300,000 to 500,000 clones, 88% of them singletons. These data originate in a study of blood T cell repertoires in COVID-19. V trimming: 5 bases; J trimming: 7 bases; junction bases outside the gene matches: 9. The CDR3 totals 15 residues. Germline V lookup: CDR1 SEHNR, CDR2 FQNEAQ (reference sequence). V usage is TRBV7-9 and J usage is TRBJ2-1; 9 bases map to TRBD2. The source of this sequence is a woman in her 30s with acute COVID-19. The sequencing input was PBMCs or T cells enriched from blood (not recorded which). Here the CDR3 DNA reads TGTGCCAGCAGCCCTAGCGGGGCCTCGGGTAATGAGCAGTTCTTC. The encoded protein is CASSPSGASGNEQFF.